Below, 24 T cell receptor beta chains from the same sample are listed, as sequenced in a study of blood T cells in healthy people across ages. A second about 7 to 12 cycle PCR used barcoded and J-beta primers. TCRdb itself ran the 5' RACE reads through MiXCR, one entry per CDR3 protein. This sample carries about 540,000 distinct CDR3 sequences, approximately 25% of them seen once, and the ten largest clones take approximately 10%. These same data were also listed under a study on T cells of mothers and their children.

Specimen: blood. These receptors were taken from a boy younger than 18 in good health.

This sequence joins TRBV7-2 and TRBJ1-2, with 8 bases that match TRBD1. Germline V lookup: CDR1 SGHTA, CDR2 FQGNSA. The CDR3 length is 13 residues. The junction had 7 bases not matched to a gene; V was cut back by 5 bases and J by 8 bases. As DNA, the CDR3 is TGTGCCAGCAGCACTGACAGGGGATTGGGCTACACCTTC. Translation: CASSTDRGLGYTF.

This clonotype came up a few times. The DNA of the CDR3 is TGTGCCAGCAGCTTAGAAAGGCCAGGGTGGGGTAAAGAGACCCAGTACTTC. Translating gives CASSLERPGWGKETQYF. The gene calls are TRBV7-6 and TRBJ2-5; TRBD1 might be the D (5 bases). This CDR3 contains 17 residues. Trimming stripped 1 base from V and 3 bases from J, with 18 bases between. The germline gives CDR1 SGHVS, CDR2 FNYEAQ. The variable domain in full, completed from reference TRBV7-6 and TRBJ2-5, reads GAGVSQSPRYKVTKRGQDVALRCDPISGHVSLYWYRQALGQGPEFLTYFNYEAQQDKSGLPNDRFSAERPEGSISTLTIQRTEQRDSAMYRCASSLERPGWGKETQYFGPGTRLLVL.

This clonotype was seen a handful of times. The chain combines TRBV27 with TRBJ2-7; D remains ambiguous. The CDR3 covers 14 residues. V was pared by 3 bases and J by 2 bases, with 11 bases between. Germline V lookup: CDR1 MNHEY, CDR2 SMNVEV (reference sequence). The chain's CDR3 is CASSFSYGPYEQYF. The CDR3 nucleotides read TGTGCCAGCAGTTTTTCGTACGGACCCTACGAGCAGTACTTC.

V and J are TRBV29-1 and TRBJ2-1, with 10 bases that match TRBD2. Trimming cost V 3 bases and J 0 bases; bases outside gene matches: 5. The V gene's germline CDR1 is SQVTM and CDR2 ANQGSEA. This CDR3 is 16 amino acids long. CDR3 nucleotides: TGCAGCGTTGACGGACTAGCGGTGCGCTCCTACAATGAGCAGTTCTTC. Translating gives CSVDGLAVRSYNEQFF.

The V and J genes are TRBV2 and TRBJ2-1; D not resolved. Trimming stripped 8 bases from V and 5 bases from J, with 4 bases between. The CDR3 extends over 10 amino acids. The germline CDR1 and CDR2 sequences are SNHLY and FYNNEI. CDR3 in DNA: TGTGCCAGCCAGAACAATGAGCAGTTCTTC. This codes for CASQNNEQFF.

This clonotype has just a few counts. CDR3 in amino acids: CSVEDTGFYGYTF. The DNA for the CDR3 is TGCAGCGTTGAAGATACGGGGTTCTATGGCTACACCTTC. This chain joins TRBV29-1 and TRBJ1-2; D is unresolved. V was trimmed by 0 bases and J by 4 bases, leaving 9 bases between them. CDR1 is SQVTM, CDR2 ANQGSEA, per germline. The CDR3 is 13 residues long. The full variable domain, its missing parts supplied by reference TRBV29-1 and TRBJ1-2, is SAVISQKPSRDICQRGTSLTIQCQVDSQVTMMFWYRQQPGQSLTLIATANQGSEATYESGFVIDKFPISRPNLTFSTLTVSNMSPEDSSIYLCSVEDTGFYGYTFGSGTRLTVV.

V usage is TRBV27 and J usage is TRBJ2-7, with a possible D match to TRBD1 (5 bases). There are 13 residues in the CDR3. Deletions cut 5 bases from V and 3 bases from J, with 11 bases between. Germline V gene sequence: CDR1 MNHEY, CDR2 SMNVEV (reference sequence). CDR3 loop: CASSRGHGYEQYF. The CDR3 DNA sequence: TGTGCCAGCAGTCGCGGACACGGCTACGAGCAGTACTTC.

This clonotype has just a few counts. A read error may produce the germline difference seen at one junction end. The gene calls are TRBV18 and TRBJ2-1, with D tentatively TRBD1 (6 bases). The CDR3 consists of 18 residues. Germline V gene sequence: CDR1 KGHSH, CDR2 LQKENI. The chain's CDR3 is CASSPPFGFTGRQETRYF. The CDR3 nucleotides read TGTGCCAGCTCACCACCGTTCGGGTTTACAGGGCGCCAAGAGACCCGGTACTTC.

CDR3 DNA sequence: TGTGCCAGCACCTGGGGGGAAAGCAATCAGCCCCAGCATTTT. Its translation: CASTWGESNQPQHF. The chain combines TRBV12-3 or TRBV12-4 with TRBJ1-5, with D possibly matching TRBD1 (5 bases). CDR3 size: 14 residues. V shed 7 bases and J shed 1 base, with 11 bases lying between them.

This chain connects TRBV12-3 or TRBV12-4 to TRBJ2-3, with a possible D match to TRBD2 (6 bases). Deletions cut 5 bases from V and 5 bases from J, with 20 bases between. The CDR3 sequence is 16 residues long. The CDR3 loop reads CASSPPGLDRGDTQYF. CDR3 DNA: TGTGCCAGCAGTCCACCGGGACTGGATAGAGGAGATACGCAGTATTTT.

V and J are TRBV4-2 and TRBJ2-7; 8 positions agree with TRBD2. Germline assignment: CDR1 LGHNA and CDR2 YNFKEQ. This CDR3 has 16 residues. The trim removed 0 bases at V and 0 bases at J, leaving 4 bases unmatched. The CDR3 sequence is CASSQEATSASYEQYF. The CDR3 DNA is TGTGCCAGCAGCCAAGAGGCGACTAGCGCCTCCTACGAGCAGTACTTC.

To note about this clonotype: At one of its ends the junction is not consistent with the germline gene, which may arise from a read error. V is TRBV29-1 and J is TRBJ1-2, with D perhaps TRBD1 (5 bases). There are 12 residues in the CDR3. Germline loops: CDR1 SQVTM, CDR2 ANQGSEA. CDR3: CSVEGEGYGYTF. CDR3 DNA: TGCAGCGTGGAAGGGGAGGGATATGGCTACACCTTC. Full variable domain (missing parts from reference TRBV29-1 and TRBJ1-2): SAVISQKPSRDICQRGTSLTIQCQVDSQVTMMFWYRQQPGQSLTLIATANQGSEATYESGFVIDKFPISRPNLTFSTLTVSNMSPEDSSIYLCSVEGEGYGYTFGSGTRLTVV.

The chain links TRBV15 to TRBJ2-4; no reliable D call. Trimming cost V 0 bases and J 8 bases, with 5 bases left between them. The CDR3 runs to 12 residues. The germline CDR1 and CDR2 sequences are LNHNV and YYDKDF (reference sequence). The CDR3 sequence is CATSRDTYIQYF. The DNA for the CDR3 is TGTGCCACCAGCAGAGACACGTACATTCAGTACTTC.

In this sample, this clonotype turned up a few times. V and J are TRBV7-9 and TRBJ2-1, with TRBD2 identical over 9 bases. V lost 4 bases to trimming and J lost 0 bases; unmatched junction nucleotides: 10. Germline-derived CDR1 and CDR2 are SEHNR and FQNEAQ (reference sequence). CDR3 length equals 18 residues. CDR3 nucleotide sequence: TGTGCCAGCAGCTCGAGCGGTCTAGCGGGGAGCTCCTACAATGAGCAGTTCTTC. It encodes CASSSSGLAGSSYNEQFF.

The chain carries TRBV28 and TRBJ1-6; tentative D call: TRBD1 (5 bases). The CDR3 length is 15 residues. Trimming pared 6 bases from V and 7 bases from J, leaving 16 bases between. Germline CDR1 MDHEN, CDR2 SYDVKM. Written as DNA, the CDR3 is TGTGCCAGCAGCCATACCGGGACTTCGAATTCACCCCTCCACTTT. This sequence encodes CASSHTGTSNSPLHF.

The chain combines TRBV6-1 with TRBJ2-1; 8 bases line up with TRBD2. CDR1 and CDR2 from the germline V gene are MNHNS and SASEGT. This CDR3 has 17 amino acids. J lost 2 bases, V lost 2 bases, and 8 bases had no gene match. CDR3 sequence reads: CASSEPTSGSPYNEQFF. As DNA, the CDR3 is TGTGCCAGCAGTGAACCCACTAGCGGATCACCCTACAATGAGCAGTTCTTC.

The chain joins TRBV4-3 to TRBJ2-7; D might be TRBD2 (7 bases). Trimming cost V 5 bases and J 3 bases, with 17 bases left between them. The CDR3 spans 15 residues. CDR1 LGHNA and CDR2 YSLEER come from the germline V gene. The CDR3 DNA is TGCGCCAGCAGCGCAGGGGCTAGCGGTTTCTACGAGCAGTACTTC. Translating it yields CASSAGASGFYEQYF.

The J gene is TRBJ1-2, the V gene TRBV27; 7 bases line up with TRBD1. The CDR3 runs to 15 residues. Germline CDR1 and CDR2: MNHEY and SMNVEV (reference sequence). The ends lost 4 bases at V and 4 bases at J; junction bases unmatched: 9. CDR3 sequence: CASSYDAGQLYGYTF. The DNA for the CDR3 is TGTGCCAGCAGTTACGACGCGGGACAGCTCTATGGCTACACCTTC.

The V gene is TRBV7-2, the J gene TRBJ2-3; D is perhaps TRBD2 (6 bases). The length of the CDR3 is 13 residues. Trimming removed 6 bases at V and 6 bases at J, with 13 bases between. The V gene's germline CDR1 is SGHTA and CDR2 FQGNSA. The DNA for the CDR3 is TGTGCCAGCAGTACCGTAGCGGCGGATACGCAGTATTTT. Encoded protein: CASSTVAADTQYF.

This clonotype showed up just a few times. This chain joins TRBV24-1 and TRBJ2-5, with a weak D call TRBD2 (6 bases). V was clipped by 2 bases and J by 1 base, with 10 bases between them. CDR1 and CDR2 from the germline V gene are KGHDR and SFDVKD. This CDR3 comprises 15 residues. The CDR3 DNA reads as TGTGCCACCAGTGATTCGGTAGCGGTCCAAGAGACCCAGTACTTC. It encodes CATSDSVAVQETQYF.

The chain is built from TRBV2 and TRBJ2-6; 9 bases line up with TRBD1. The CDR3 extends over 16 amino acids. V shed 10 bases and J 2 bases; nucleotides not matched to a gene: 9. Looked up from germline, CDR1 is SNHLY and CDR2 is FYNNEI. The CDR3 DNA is TGTGCCAACTGGGACAGGGCGCTACCTGGGGCCAACGTCCTGACTTTC. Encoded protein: CANWDRALPGANVLTF.

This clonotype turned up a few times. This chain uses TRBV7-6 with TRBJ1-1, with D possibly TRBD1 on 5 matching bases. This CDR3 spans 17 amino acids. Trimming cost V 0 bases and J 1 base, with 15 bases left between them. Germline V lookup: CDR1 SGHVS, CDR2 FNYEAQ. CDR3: CASSLARAGTANTEAFF. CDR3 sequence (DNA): TGTGCCAGCAGCTTAGCGAGAGCCGGGACTGCGAACACTGAAGCTTTCTTT.

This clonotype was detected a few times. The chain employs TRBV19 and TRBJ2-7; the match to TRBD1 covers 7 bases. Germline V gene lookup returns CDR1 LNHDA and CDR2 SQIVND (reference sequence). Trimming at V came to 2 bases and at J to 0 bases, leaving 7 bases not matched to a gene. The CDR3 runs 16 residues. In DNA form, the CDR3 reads TGTGCCAGTAGTATACGGGACAGACCAAACTCCTACGAGCAGTACTTC. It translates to CASSIRDRPNSYEQYF.

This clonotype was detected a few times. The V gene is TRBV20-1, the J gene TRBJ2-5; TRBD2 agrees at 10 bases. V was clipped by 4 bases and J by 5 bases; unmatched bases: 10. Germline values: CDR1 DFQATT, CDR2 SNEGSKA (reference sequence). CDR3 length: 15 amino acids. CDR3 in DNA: TGCAGTGCTATAGCCACTAGCGGGATGAGGGAGACCCAGTACTTC. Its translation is CSAIATSGMRETQYF.